This record concerns one T cell receptor beta chain sequence. Its binding antigen is unknown. It has no much larger one-base neighbor in the sample; base qualities were not kept. This specimen comes from a study of T cells in Graves' hyperthyroidism and ophthalmopathy (dated by TCRdb to about 2019). Regarding the complete study: Peripheral blood was collected at initial diagnosis, before any treatment. A discovery cohort of 95 to 100 patients, roughly 40 with Graves' ophthalmopathy and 55 to 65 with stable Graves' hyperthyroidism, was used to find distinguishing TCR V-J signatures. Following sampling, methimazole starting at 30 mg daily was given to hyperthyroidism patients, and high-dose intravenous methylprednisolone was given to ophthalmopathy patients. According to the paper, TCR Vbeta CDR3 sequencing was carried out on approximately 140 peripheral blood samples, which came from about 45 ophthalmopathy, under 80 hyperthyroidism and roughly 17 progressor patients. Prospective prediction of ophthalmopathy was tested in an independent validation cohort consisting of roughly 20 hyperthyroidism patients and over 15 patients who later progressed to ophthalmopathy. In roughly six Graves' hyperthyroidism patients, the study also compared T-cell repertoires from thyroid tissue with T-cell repertoires from blood. For training and testing, the approximately 97 patients in the discovery cohort were randomly divided in a 7:3 ratio.

V sheds 6 bases and J sheds 1 base, leaving 9 bases between their ends. The CDR3, from cysteine to phenylalanine, totals 13 residues. The sequence is cut down to CDR3 DNA, 39 bases in frame from base 1. CDR1 is given as WSHSY and CDR2 as SAAADI, both from the germline V gene. What the authors observed across the whole study: In validation, the model predicted progression to ophthalmopathy a median of approximately 6.3 months before onset, with about 67% sensitivity and roughly 72% specificity. Sample size was not statistically predetermined, and investigators were not blinded to group allocation. Most expanded thyroid clonotypes (frequency above 0.001) were also detected in blood, a finding suggesting that blood repertoires may reflect thyroid immune responses. A 13 V-J signature model separated ophthalmopathy from stable hyperthyroidism, with over 85% sensitivity and approximately 81% specificity in cross-validation and 80%/75% in testing.

Moderately to severely active disease, a Clinical Activity Score of at least 3, a NOSPECS grade of at least 4, and a duration under 3 months were present in ophthalmopathy patients. Exclusion was applied to patients with uncontrolled infections, other autoimmune diseases, pregnancy or lactation. Diagnoses were based on clinical symptoms, serum thyroxine and TRAb, thyroid ultrasound and orbital computed tomography. PBMCs were isolated from 7.5 to 10 ml of fresh peripheral blood by Ficoll-Paque density gradient centrifugation. Total RNA was extracted using Trizol reagent, and RNA quality was assessed on an Agilent 2100 Bioanalyzer. Amplification of TCR beta CDR3 regions was carried out from RNA transcripts. For the first round of RT-PCR on the TCR CDR3, the HTBI primer set was used together with the Qiagen OneStep RT-PCR kit. The libraries were constructed in a second round of multiplex PCR and then size-selected and purified. Libraries were sequenced paired-end with 100 bp reads on an Illumina HiSeq2000. The source study handled its data this way. SOAPnuke was used to process the raw data, with reads discarded if the reads contained adapters or uncalled bases, had a mean Phred below 15, or lacked an exact constant-primer or identifier match. COPE v1.2.5 was used to merge high-quality paired reads, and clonotypes were defined as unique nucleotide sequences. MiTCR v1.1 was used to align clonotypes to the IMGT TRBV, TRBD and TRBJ reference segments. Analysis was restricted to V-J combinations with a frequency above 0.0001, which covered about 99% of repertoires. The TCS score was defined as the ratio of F50 (clonal expansion) to E x V (chaos), calculated using BLOSUM62-based TCRdist between CDR3 peptides within each V-J. Welch's t-statistics and random forest reduced around 510 V-J features to around 14, which were used in a naive Bayes classifier (R e1071). In-frame beta chains were kept once TCRdb had trimmed the public reads at Q25 with fastp and called clones with MiXCR. Each record represents a unique CDR3 protein, reported with the most common genes and DNA among its rows. The V and J calls shown here were made by TCRdb, not taken from the authors' results. The sample contains around 55,000 distinct CDR3 sequences, approximately 48% of them found a single time. The top ten clonotypes cover just over 9% of the sample.

Recombination connected TRBV10-2 to TRBJ2-5, with TRBD1 tentatively as D gene (6 bases match). Material for sequencing was blood. This TCR was recovered from a woman between 45 and 60 years old with Graves' ophthalmopathy. The nucleotides read TGCGCCAGCAGGGACAGCGTCCAAGAGACCCAGTACTTC. Its translation is CASRDSVQETQYF.